This T cell receptor (beta chain) was retrieved from a study of cytomegalovirus exposure and HLA in healthy donors. In the study overall: Later analysis reported that the roughly 120 validation repertoires shared the platform of the roughly 680 first-cohort repertoires. General study points: In vitro testing confirmed a few CMV-associated chains as specific for CMV antigens.

The V end lost 4 bases, the J end lost 5 bases, and 12 bases lay between the germline ends. Germline V gene sequence: CDR1 SGHRS, CDR2 YFSETQ. The CDR3 sequence is 13 residues long. This table comes from immunoSEQ multiplex PCR, and its TCRdb copy is limited to in-frame clones, with some not included. The repertoire holds 120,000 to 150,000 clones, with about nine tenths as singletons. With regard to this clone: Antigen unknown.

The source material was PBMCs. The source of this sequence is a man younger than 35 in good health and CMV-seropositive. This rearrangement joins TRBV5-1 to TRBJ2-5, with D possibly matching TRBD1 (6 bases). The CDR3 region has the DNA TGCGCCAGCAGCCACACAGGGTCGGAGACCCAGTACTTC. The encoded protein is CASSHTGSETQYF.